The 5 T cell receptor beta chains below come from one sample, sequenced in a study of T cells after yellow fever vaccination. TCRdb re-analysed the 5' RACE reads in MiXCR, keeping a single row per CDR3 protein. In the table there are fewer than 150,000 distinct CDR3 sequences, about 7.7% of which are singletons. The material was CD4+ T cells sorted from PBMCs, obtained 5 days after the yellow fever booster vaccination. The receptors derive from a man under 40 who received the YFV17D yellow fever vaccine.

This clonotype has a count of ten or more. This sequence joins TRBV4-2 and TRBJ2-5; unclear D gene. The germline gives CDR1 LGHNA, CDR2 YNFKEQ. The CDR3 runs to 11 residues. V was pared by 0 bases and J by 7 bases, with 3 bases between. The CDR3 loop reads CASSQDGTQYF. CDR3 DNA: TGTGCCAGCAGCCAAGATGGGACCCAGTACTTC.

About this clonotype itself: A much bigger clone sits one base away, suggesting this may be a read error. V and J are TRBV5-1 and TRBJ2-1, with 9 bases identical to TRBD2. This CDR3 comprises 16 residues. CDR1 and CDR2 (germline): SGHRS, YFSETQ. Unmatched junction bases numbered 8, after V lost 0 bases and J lost 7 bases. The CDR3 loop is CASSLVGSGSTNEQFF. The CDR3 DNA follows: TGCGCCAGCAGCTTGGTTGGTAGCGGGAGTACGAATGAGCAGTTCTTC.

This clonotype was seen many times. J is TRBJ2-7 and V is TRBV9; possible D gene TRBD2, 5 bases. The CDR3 extends over 12 amino acids. CDR1 is SGDLS and CDR2 is YYNGEE in the germline V gene. With 3 bases removed from V and 3 bases from J, the gap between germline ends came to 7 bases. The CDR3 DNA is TGTGCCAGCAGCGGAGGGCACTACGAGCAGTACTTC. This codes for CASSGGHYEQYF. Together with reference TRBV9 and TRBJ2-7, the CDR3 gives the full variable domain: DSGVTQTPKHLITATGQRVTLRCSPRSGDLSVYWYQQSLDQGLQFLIQYYNGEERAKGNILERFSAQQFPDLHSELNLSSLELGDSALYFCASSGGHYEQYFGPGTRLTVT.

This clonotype occurred many times. The chain employs TRBV12-3 or TRBV12-4 and TRBJ2-7; D not certain. V was cut by 2 bases and J by 5 bases, with 10 bases left in between. The CDR3 extends over 13 amino acids. The CDR3 coding sequence is TGTGCCAGCAGTTTAAACCTCAGGAACGAGCAGTACTTC. Translating gives CASSLNLRNEQYF.

V is TRBV20-1 and J is TRBJ1-5; 9 bases are shared with TRBD1. Germline CDR1 reads DFQATT; CDR2 reads SNEGSKA (reference sequence). This CDR3 comprises 15 residues. The junction had 6 bases not matched to a gene; V was cut back by 0 bases and J by 6 bases. The chain's CDR3 is CSARDKDRGGQPQHF. The DNA for the CDR3 is TGCAGTGCTAGAGATAAGGACAGGGGAGGTCAGCCCCAGCATTTT.